This T cell receptor beta chain was recovered during a study of blood T cell repertoires in COVID-19. Whole-study context: The origin of the acute and convalescent COVID-19 samples was the United States, Italy and Spain. Sample material is recorded as cDNA or gDNA derived from T cells, B-cell-depleted T cells, or PBMCs.

The CDR3 has 15 residues. Germline assignment: CDR1 SGHDT and CDR2 YYEEEE. Trimming at V came to 2 bases and at J to 2 bases, leaving 4 bases not matched to a gene. Authors' methods: Amplifying reference gene primers gave estimates of nucleated cell counts. Profiling relied on immunoSEQ multiplex PCR, and the TCRdb table lists in-frame clones only, not all of them. That table gives V, J and clone size, and the DNA gave D and trimming. The sample contains approximately 110,000 clones, about 91% of which appear only once. Sequencing used peripheral blood. The V and J genes are TRBV5-6 and TRBJ1-5; 7 nucleotides line up with TRBD1. This clonotype was sampled from a woman aged 50 to 60 with active or convalescent COVID-19. The CDR3: CASSFRGEGNQPQHF. CDR3 DNA sequence: TGTGCCAGCAGCTTCAGGGGGGAGGGCAATCAGCCCCAGCATTTT.